The subject of this entry is one TCR beta chain. The antigen is unknown. A read error may account for a junction end that differs from germline. Germline loops: CDR1 SGHAT, CDR2 FQNNGV. The length of the CDR3 is 13 residues. Starting from 400 to 500 ng of total RNA, TCR beta cDNA was produced with a primer in the constant region. Three rounds of nested multiplex PCR with slightly modified ARM-PCR produced TCR beta libraries. Each of the first two PCR rounds ran approximately 9 cycles with TRBV1-TRBV30 forward and C-beta reverse primers. TCRdb analysed the multiplex PCR reads with MiXCR anew, one entry per CDR3 protein. The table has 310,000 or so distinct CDR3 sequences, about 61% seen once. This specimen belongs to a study of tumor-infiltrating lymphocytes in primary liver carcinoma. Across the study: The patients, men and women alike, were aged 30 to 69 years. Study observations and caveats: Tumor-adjacent and tumor-blood pairs shared a smaller degree of overlap than tumor region pairs.

It was unsorted whole blood that yielded blood RNA, and germline DNA was also extracted. Among the patients, all had chronic HBV infection and none had been treated. This TCR derives from a man between 40 and 49 years old with primary liver carcinoma and hepatitis B virus infection. The chain carries TRBV11-2 and TRBJ2-7; TRBD1 agrees at 9 bases. The sequenced sample consisted of peripheral blood. As DNA, the CDR3 is TGTGCCAGCAGTTGGACAGGGGAATACGTGCAGTACTTC. It codes for CASSWTGEYVQYF.